Listed here are 30 T cell receptor beta chains from one sample, sequenced in a study of T cell responses to AZD1222 COVID-19 vaccine. Method: immunoSEQ multiplex PCR; TCRdb's copy keeps in-frame clones and lacks some. Of some 19,000 clones in the sample, approximately 80% were seen once. Here the sequenced sample was peripheral blood, taken on day 0 of AZD1222 vaccination. The receptor set was obtained from an adult in good health.

The chain joins TRBV7-2 to TRBJ2-1, with D possibly being TRBD2 (6 bases). The V gene's germline CDR1 is SGHTA and CDR2 FQGNSA. Trimming took off 7 bases at V and 4 bases at J, with 11 bases between the two ends. The length of the CDR3 is 13 residues. The CDR3 loop reads CASTTGVYNEQFF. The CDR3 region has the DNA TGTGCCAGCACCACGGGGGTATACAATGAGCAGTTCTTC. Supplemented by reference TRBV7-2 and TRBJ2-1, the full variable domain reads GAGVSQSPSNKVTEKGKDVELRCDPISGHTALYWYRQSLGQGLEFLIYFQGNSAPDKSGLPSDRFSAERTGGSVSTLTIQRTQQEDSAVYLCASTTGVYNEQFFGPGTRLTVL.

This clone showed up just a few times. The V call is TRBV4-1, the J call TRBJ1-2; 9 positions match TRBD1. Germline lookup yields CDR1 MGHRA and CDR2 YSYEKL. The CDR3 is 14 residues long. Trimming cost V 3 bases and J 7 bases; bases outside gene matches: 6. The DNA for the CDR3 is TGCGCCAGCAGCCAGGACAGGGGAGGAGTTGGCTACACCTTC. Its translation is CASSQDRGGVGYTF.

This sequence joins TRBV11-2 and TRBJ2-3; TRBD2 is a possible D gene (7 bases). The V end was cut by 2 bases, the J end by 0 bases, with 12 bases between. Germline assignment: CDR1 SGHAT and CDR2 FQNNGV. The CDR3 consists of 16 residues. CDR3 amino acids: CASSLRGGLSTDTQYF. DNA of the CDR3: TGTGCCAGCAGCTTAAGGGGGGGACTAAGCACAGATACGCAGTATTTT. Full variable domain (rest looked up from reference TRBV11-2 and TRBJ2-3): EAGVAQSPRYKIIEKRQSVAFWCNPISGHATLYWYQQILGQGPKLLIQFQNNGVVDDSQLPKDRFSAERLKGVDSTLKIQPAKLEDSAVYLCASSLRGGLSTDTQYFGPGTRLTVL.

The chain links TRBV18 to TRBJ2-7; the D call may be TRBD1 or TRBD2 (5 bases each). CDR3 length: 17 residues. Germline assignment: CDR1 KGHSH and CDR2 LQKENI. Trimming left V 6 bases short and J 6 bases short, with 27 bases between. Here the CDR3 DNA reads TGTGCCAGCTCGCCCCGGGCCGAGGGGCCCGGCGAGGGCGAGCAGTACTTC. Translated: CASSPRAEGPGEGEQYF. Looking up the rest from reference TRBV18 and TRBJ2-7 gives the full variable domain: NAGVMQNPRHLVRRRGQEARLRCSPMKGHSHVYWYRQLPEEGLKFMVYLQKENIIDESGMPKERFSAEFPKEGPSILRIQQVVRGDSAAYFCASSPRAEGPGEGEQYFGPGTRLTVT.

The rearrangement joins TRBV4-2 to TRBJ1-3, with 8 bases identical to TRBD1. This CDR3 spans 16 amino acids. The ends lost 4 bases at V and 4 bases at J; junction bases unmatched: 9. Germline CDR1 and CDR2: LGHNA and YNFKEQ. The CDR3 sequence: CASSPGPQGAGNTIYF. The CDR3 DNA is TGTGCCAGCAGCCCTGGACCGCAGGGGGCCGGAAACACCATATATTTT.

The chain is built from TRBV6-5 and TRBJ2-7, with D unclear. CDR3 size: 14 residues. V lost 6 bases to trimming and J lost 2 bases, with 14 bases between them. CDR1 and CDR2 from the germline V gene are MNHEY and SVGAGI. The CDR3 sequence is CASRGSLVTYEQYF. The CDR3 bases are TGTGCCAGCAGGGGTTCACTCGTAACCTACGAGCAGTACTTC.

This clone was counted a single time. This sequence joins TRBV5-1 and TRBJ2-7; D remains ambiguous. The CDR3 spans 12 residues. Germline V gene sequence: CDR1 SGHRS, CDR2 YFSETQ. Trimming stripped 2 bases from V and 5 bases from J, with 8 bases between. This chain's CDR3 is CASSFGAHEQYF. The CDR3 DNA sequence: TGCGCCAGCAGCTTCGGCGCCCACGAGCAGTACTTC.

The rearrangement uses TRBV6-5 and TRBJ1-2; 7 bases agree with TRBD1. The CDR3 is 14 residues long. CDR1 and CDR2 (germline): MNHEY, SVGAGI. After removal of 6 bases from V and 7 bases from J, the junction contained 11 bases not matched to a gene. CDR3: CASSMKGQLFGYTF. In DNA form, the CDR3 reads TGTGCCAGCAGCATGAAGGGACAGCTCTTTGGCTACACCTTC.

This clone was found once. The V call is TRBV3-1 (or the pseudogene TRBV3-2), the J call TRBJ2-1, with no clear D. Trimming removed 7 bases at V and 6 bases at J, with 10 bases between. Germline CDR1 and CDR2: LGHDT and YNNKEL (reference sequence). The CDR3 totals 12 residues. CDR3 sequence reads: CASTAITNEQFF. The CDR3 DNA reads TGTGCCAGCACCGCCATTACCAATGAGCAGTTCTTC.

The chain is built from TRBV5-5 and TRBJ1-6; 9 bases line up with TRBD1. The CDR3 is 15 residues long. The J segment lost 9 bases and the V segment lost 4 bases, leaving 8 bases of the junction unmatched. From germline, CDR1 is SGHKS and CDR2 YYEKEE (reference sequence). Here the CDR3 reads CASSPAGTGTSPLHF. CDR3 in DNA: TGTGCCAGCAGCCCGGCGGGGACAGGGACTTCACCCCTCCACTTT.

This clone is a singleton in its sample. The rearrangement uses TRBV4-3 and TRBJ2-3, with D perhaps matching TRBD2 (5 bases). Germline CDR1 and CDR2: LGHNA and YSLEER. V shed 1 base and J shed 11 bases, with 16 bases lying between them. The CDR3 has 14 amino acids. As DNA, the CDR3 is TGCGCCAGCAGCCAAGGCCTACTAGTAAGTGGGCAGTATTTT. Its protein is CASSQGLLVSGQYF.

The table lists this clone with a few counts. The chain joins TRBV3-1 (or the pseudogene TRBV3-2) to TRBJ2-7; 9 nucleotides line up with TRBD1. The CDR3 sequence is 16 residues long. J gave up 1 base and V 2 bases, and 6 bases lay outside the gene matches. The germline gives CDR1 LGHDT, CDR2 YNNKEL (reference sequence). DNA for the CDR3: TGTGCCAGCAGCCAAACGGGACAGGGACGGTCCTACGAGCAGTACTTC. This translates into CASSQTGQGRSYEQYF.

The chain has TRBV7-9 and TRBJ1-2; 8 nucleotides agree with TRBD1. The V gene end was trimmed by 5 bases and the J gene end by 4 bases; junction bases not matched to a gene: 9. Germline CDR1 reads SEHNR; CDR2 reads FQNEAQ (reference sequence). The CDR3 consists of 15 residues. Here the CDR3 DNA reads TGTGCCAGCAGCGGAGACAGGGGTTTGGGCTATGGCTACACCTTC. This sequence encodes CASSGDRGLGYGYTF.

The chain joins TRBV7-8 to TRBJ2-1, with TRBD2 as a possible D gene (6 bases). CDR3 size: 18 residues. With 1 base removed from V and 0 bases from J, the gap between germline ends came to 16 bases. Germline-derived CDR1 and CDR2 are SGHVS and FQNEAQ. CDR3 in DNA: TGTGCCAGCAGCTTAGAGGCACTAGCTGAAATCTCCTACAATGAGCAGTTCTTC. It translates to CASSLEALAEISYNEQFF.

This chain joins TRBV13 and TRBJ2-7; no definite D call. Trimming took 2 bases from V and 5 from J, leaving 10 bases between them. Per the germline V gene, CDR1 is PRHDT and CDR2 is FYEKMQ (reference sequence). The CDR3 loop spans 13 amino acids. The CDR3 here is CASSLKLGHEQYF. In nucleotides, the CDR3 is TGTGCCAGCAGCTTAAAATTAGGGCACGAGCAGTACTTC. Supplemented by reference TRBV13 and TRBJ2-7, the full variable domain reads AAGVIQSPRHLIKEKRETATLKCYPIPRHDTVYWYQQGPGQDPQFLISFYEKMQSDKGSIPDRFSAQQFSDYHSELNMSSLELGDSALYFCASSLKLGHEQYFGPGTRLTVT.

This clone appeared a single time. This chain connects TRBV30 to TRBJ2-5; D is ambiguous. Germline V CDR1 and CDR2: GTSNPN, SVGIG (reference sequence). Trimming removed 8 bases from V and 5 bases from J, with 21 bases in between. CDR3 length: 14 residues. Here the CDR3 DNA reads TGTGCCCTGTGGGTCCCCCGAGATGGGGAGACCCAGTACTTC. Translated, it gives CALWVPRDGETQYF.

This sequence joins TRBV7-2 and TRBJ1-1; 7 bases fit TRBD1. Unmatched junction bases numbered 3, after V lost 6 bases and J lost 5 bases. CDR1 is SGHTA and CDR2 is FQGNSA in the germline V gene. The CDR3 runs to 12 residues. CDR3 nucleotide sequence: TGTGCCAGCAGAAGACAGGGTACTGAAGCTTTCTTT. It is translated as CASRRQGTEAFF.

The rearrangement joins TRBV18 to TRBJ1-5, with a weak D call TRBD1 (6 bases). The CDR3 loop spans 14 amino acids. The germline V gene encodes CDR1 KGHSH and CDR2 LQKENI. V was clipped by 3 bases and J by 8 bases, with 14 bases between them. The CDR3 DNA reads as TGTGCCAGCTCACCTTCGACAGGAGATGAGCCCCAGCATTTT. Protein: CASSPSTGDEPQHF.

The chain recombines TRBV15 with TRBJ2-3, with 13 bases that match TRBD2. After removal of 9 bases from V and 5 bases from J, the junction contained 5 bases not matched to a gene. Per the germline V gene, CDR1 is LNHNV and CDR2 is YYDKDF (reference sequence). CDR3 length: 14 amino acids. The CDR3 nucleotides read TGTGCCACAGGACTAGCGGGAGCCCAAGATACGCAGTATTTT. Its protein is CATGLAGAQDTQYF.

The genes are TRBV9 and TRBJ1-3; TRBD1 aligns across 7 bases. Germline trimming cut 4 bases from V and 0 bases from J; bases unmatched to any gene: 4. Germline CDR1 and CDR2: SGDLS and YYNGEE. The CDR3 loop spans 15 amino acids. Here the CDR3 DNA reads TGTGCCAGCAGCCTCGGGACAGCCTCTGGAAACACCATATATTTT. This sequence encodes CASSLGTASGNTIYF.

The chain carries TRBV7-9 and TRBJ2-3; tentatively, D is TRBD2 (7 bases). This CDR3 region has 15 residues. Germline values: CDR1 SEHNR, CDR2 FQNEAQ (reference sequence). V shed 2 bases and J shed 5 bases, with 14 bases lying between them. CDR3 loop: CASSLLGGGEDTQYF. As DNA, the CDR3 is TGTGCCAGCAGCTTATTGGGGGGGGGCGAAGATACGCAGTATTTT. The whole variable domain, filled in from reference TRBV7-9 and TRBJ2-3, reads DTGVSQNPRHKITKRGQNVTFRCDPISEHNRLYWYRQTLGQGPEFLTYFQNEAQLEKSRLLSDRFSAERPKGSFSTLEIQRTEQGDSAMYLCASSLLGGGEDTQYFGPGTRLTVL.

This clone appeared a few times. The chain uses TRBV29-1 and TRBJ2-1; 10 bases align to TRBD1. Germline CDR1 is SQVTM and CDR2 is ANQGSEA. This CDR3 contains 14 residues. With 5 bases clipped from V and 5 bases from J, the junction kept 6 bases outside the gene matches. The CDR3 DNA is TGCAGCGTTCGGGACAGGGGATTTGACAATGAGCAGTTCTTC. It translates to CSVRDRGFDNEQFF.

The chain is built from TRBV29-1 and TRBJ2-7; D remains unclear. CDR1 is SQVTM and CDR2 is ANQGSEA in the germline V gene. Trimming took 7 bases from V and 2 from J, leaving 12 bases between them. CDR3 length equals 12 residues. The CDR3 reads CSGKSGPYEQYF. The DNA for the CDR3 is TGCAGCGGGAAAAGTGGCCCCTACGAGCAGTACTTC.

This chain connects TRBV5-1 to TRBJ1-1; D possibly corresponds to TRBD1 (5 bases). The CDR3 runs to 14 residues. CDR1 is SGHRS and CDR2 is YFSETQ in the germline V gene. V gave up 1 base and J gave up 1 base, with 8 bases separating them. CDR3 sequence: CASSLTGSNTEAFF. CDR3 in DNA: TGCGCCAGCAGCTTGACAGGATCGAACACTGAAGCTTTCTTT.

This clone has more than one count but fewer than ten. The V gene is TRBV4-3, the J gene TRBJ1-4; 7 bases are shared with TRBD1. The CDR3 runs to 14 residues. Germline values: CDR1 LGHNA, CDR2 YSLEER. V lost 5 bases, J lost 5 bases, and 5 bases stayed unmatched. The CDR3 DNA reads TGCGCCAGCAGCTCGGGACAGCCAAATGAAAAACTGTTTTTT. Encoded protein: CASSSGQPNEKLFF.

This chain joins TRBV6-5 and TRBJ2-1; TRBD2 aligns across 8 bases. Germline-derived CDR1 and CDR2 are MNHEY and SVGAGI. The V gene end was trimmed by 0 bases and the J gene end by 8 bases; junction bases not matched to a gene: 9. This CDR3 spans 16 amino acids. The CDR3 sequence is CASSYSGTSPEDEQFF. The DNA of the CDR3 is TGTGCCAGCAGTTACTCAGGGACTAGTCCTGAAGATGAGCAGTTCTTC.

The V and J genes are TRBV2 and TRBJ2-3; 7 positions match TRBD2. The CDR3 is 12 residues long. Per germline, CDR1 SNHLY and CDR2 FYNNEI. The CDR3 DNA is TGTCTAAGCACCGGGACTACCAATACGCAGTATTTT. This encodes CLSTGTTNTQYF.

The chain employs TRBV5-1 and TRBJ1-1, with 7 positions matching TRBD1. CDR1 and CDR2 (germline): SGHRS, YFSETQ. The ends lost 0 bases at V and 8 bases at J; junction bases unmatched: 7. The CDR3 is 14 amino acids. The CDR3 loop reads CASSLGFETGEAFF. CDR3 coding DNA: TGCGCCAGCAGCTTGGGGTTTGAGACAGGGGAAGCTTTCTTT.

This chain uses TRBV11-2 with TRBJ2-3; 9 nucleotides line up with TRBD1. Looked up from germline, CDR1 is SGHAT and CDR2 is FQNNGV. The CDR3 length is 17 residues. After removal of 4 bases from V and 3 bases from J, the junction contained 11 bases not matched to a gene. CDR3 nucleotide sequence: TGTGCCAGCAGCTCTATCGGGAACAGGGGGCGGACAGATACGCAGTATTTT. The encoded protein is CASSSIGNRGRTDTQYF. The full variable domain, its missing parts supplied by reference TRBV11-2 and TRBJ2-3, is EAGVAQSPRYKIIEKRQSVAFWCNPISGHATLYWYQQILGQGPKLLIQFQNNGVVDDSQLPKDRFSAERLKGVDSTLKIQPAKLEDSAVYLCASSSIGNRGRTDTQYFGPGTRLTVL.

V and J are TRBV30 and TRBJ2-7; 9 nucleotides match TRBD2. The germline V gene has CDR1 GTSNPN and CDR2 SVGIG (reference sequence). The CDR3 is 14 residues long. V lost 2 bases, J lost 7 bases, and 9 bases stayed unmatched. CDR3 loop: CAWSQTSGGYEQYF. The CDR3 DNA is TGTGCCTGGAGTCAGACTAGCGGAGGGTATGAGCAGTACTTC. Full variable domain (missing parts from reference TRBV30 and TRBJ2-7): SQTIHQWPATLVQPVGSPLSLECTVEGTSNPNLYWYRQAAGRGLQLLFYSVGIGQISSEVPQNLSASRPQDRQFILSSKKLLLSDSGFYLCAWSQTSGGYEQYFGPGTRLTVT.